The T cell receptor (beta chain) under discussion was sequenced for a study of blood T cell repertoires in COVID-19. Germline lookup yields CDR1 SNHLY and CDR2 FYNNEI. The CDR3 sequence is 13 residues long. With 8 bases removed from V and 6 bases from J, the gap between germline ends came to 13 bases. Sequencing was performed with immunoSEQ multiplex PCR; in TCRdb, only in-frame clones are kept and a portion is missing. The table records 150,000 to 200,000 clones, approximately 80% of them present only once. V and J are TRBV2 and TRBJ1-4; D perhaps matches TRBD1 (5 bases). The source material was peripheral blood. The receptor was derived from a woman of 80 years or more with COVID-19, enrolled during active disease. Written as DNA, the CDR3 is TGTGCCAGCTTCCCAGGGTATCATGAAAAACTGTTTTTT. Protein product: CASFPGYHEKLFF. Complete variable domain (other parts from reference TRBV2 and TRBJ1-4): EPEVTQTPSHQVTQMGQEVILRCVPISNHLYFYWYRQILGQKVEFLVSFYNNEISEKSEIFDDQFSVERPDGSNFTLKIRSTKLEDSAMYFCASFPGYHEKLFFGSGTQLSVL.